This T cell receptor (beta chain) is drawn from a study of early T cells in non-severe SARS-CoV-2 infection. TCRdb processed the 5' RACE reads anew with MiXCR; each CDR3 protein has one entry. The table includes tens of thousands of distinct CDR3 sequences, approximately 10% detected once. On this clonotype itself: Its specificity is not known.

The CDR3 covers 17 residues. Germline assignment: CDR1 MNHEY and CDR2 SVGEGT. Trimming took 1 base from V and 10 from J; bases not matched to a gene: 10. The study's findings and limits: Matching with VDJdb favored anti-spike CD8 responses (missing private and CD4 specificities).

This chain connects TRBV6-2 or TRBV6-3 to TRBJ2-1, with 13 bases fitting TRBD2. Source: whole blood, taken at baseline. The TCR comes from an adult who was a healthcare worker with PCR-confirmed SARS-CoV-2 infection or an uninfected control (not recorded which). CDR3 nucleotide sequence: TGTGCCAGCAGTTACTATTGGACTAGCGGGAGACCCGGCGAGCAGTTCTTC. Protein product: CASSYYWTSGRPGEQFF.